These 3 T cell receptor beta chains were sequenced from one sample in a study of T-cell reconstitution after alpha-beta-depleted transplantation in children listed by TCRdb under 2016. Libraries were built with PCR. Reads for this sample came from an Illumina HiSeq 2500. TCR libraries were prepared with molecular barcoding, using unique molecular identifiers to normalize TCRbeta repertoire quantification. TCRdb took the public reads, trimmed them with fastp at Q25, ran MiXCR for clone calling and kept in-frame beta chains. Records with the same CDR3 protein are collapsed into one entry carrying the most frequent genes and DNA. The sample data list 450,000 to 600,000 distinct CDR3 sequences, and over 9.5% of these were observed just once. The ten largest clones capture 2% to 2.5% of the sample. The sample's treatment or condition label, in plain terms: allogeneic hematopoietic cell transplantation with graft depleted of TCRalphabeta T cells and CD19 B cells.

The sample consisted of PBMCs, taken before TCRalphabeta/CD19-depleted stem cell transplant. All receptors derive from a child aged 2 to 10 with inherited bone marrow failure, due to receive a stem cell transplant.

This clonotype was seen more than once but under ten times. The genes are TRBV20-1 and TRBJ2-7; weak D call: TRBD1 (5 bases). CDR3 size: 14 residues. The V and J ends lost 0 bases and 0 bases respectively, with 9 bases between them. Germline lookup yields CDR1 DFQATT and CDR2 SNEGSKA (reference sequence). CDR3: CSARDADSSYEQYF. The CDR3 DNA reads as TGCAGTGCTAGAGATGCTGACAGCTCCTACGAGCAGTACTTC.

The rearrangement links TRBV10-3 to TRBJ2-5; tentative D call: TRBD1 (6 bases). In germline, CDR1 is ENHRY, CDR2 SYGVKD. The CDR3 extends over 14 amino acids. Trimming took 8 bases from V and 2 from J, leaving 15 bases between them. CDR3 in amino acids: CAIRQAHGQETQYF. The CDR3 DNA follows: TGTGCCATCCGACAGGCCCATGGGCAAGAGACCCAGTACTTC.

This clonotype was found many times. The V gene is TRBV15, the J gene TRBJ1-1; the D is unclear. V was shortened by 0 bases and J by 5 bases, with 10 bases between the two germline ends. The CDR3 spans 14 residues. CDR1 is LNHNV and CDR2 is YYDKDF in the germline V gene (reference sequence). The CDR3 is CATSRDLGQTEAFF. CDR3 in DNA: TGTGCCACCAGCAGAGATCTGGGCCAAACTGAAGCTTTCTTT.